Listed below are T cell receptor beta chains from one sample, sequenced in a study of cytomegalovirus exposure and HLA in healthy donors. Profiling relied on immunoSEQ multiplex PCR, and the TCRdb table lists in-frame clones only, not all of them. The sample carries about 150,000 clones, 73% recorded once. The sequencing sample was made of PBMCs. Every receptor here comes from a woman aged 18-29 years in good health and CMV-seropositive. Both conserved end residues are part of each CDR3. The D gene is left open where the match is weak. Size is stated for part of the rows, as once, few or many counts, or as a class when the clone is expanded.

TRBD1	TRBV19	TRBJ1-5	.	TGTGCCAGTAGTATACAGGACAGGGACCCCAATCAGCCCCAGCATTTT	CASSIQDRDPNQPQHF
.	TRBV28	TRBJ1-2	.	TGTGCCAGCAGTTTAGAGGGCTCAAACTATGGCTACACCTTC	CASSLEGSNYGYTF
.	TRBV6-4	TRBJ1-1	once	TGTGCCAGCAGTGTCCCCAGGGGCAGGGGAGGGCAGAACACTGAAGCTTTCTTT	CASSVPRGRGGQNTEAFF
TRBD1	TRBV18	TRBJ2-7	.	TGTGCCAGCTCACCACGGACAGGACGTGAAAGATACGAGCAGTACTTC	CASSPRTGRERYEQYF
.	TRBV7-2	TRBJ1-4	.	TGTGCCAGCAGCTCTCCGACAGGACCCCTAAATGAAAAACTGTTTTTT	CASSSPTGPLNEKLFF
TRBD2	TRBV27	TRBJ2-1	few	TGTGCCAGCAGCGCCTTCGGAACTAGCGGGACCAATGAGCAGTTCTTC	CASSAFGTSGTNEQFF
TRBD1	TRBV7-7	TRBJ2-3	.	TGTGCTAGCAGCCGACGACAGGGGGAAGATACGCAGTATTTT	CASSRRQGEDTQYF
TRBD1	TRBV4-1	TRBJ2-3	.	TGCGCCAGCAGCCAGCCTCGGACAGGGCGGGATGTGGATACGCAGTATTTT	CASSQPRTGRDVDTQYF
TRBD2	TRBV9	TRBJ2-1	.	TGTGCCAGCACGTCTAGCGGGGCCCCCACCTACAATGAGCAGTTCTTC	CASTSSGAPTYNEQFF
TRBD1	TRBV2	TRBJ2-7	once	TGTGCCAGCAGTCGGGGACAGGATAGCTCCTACGAGCAGTACTTC	CASSRGQDSSYEQYF
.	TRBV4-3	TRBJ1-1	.	TGCGCCAGCAGCCAATCTTTTGCAGGGGAGAACACTGAAGCTTTCTTT	CASSQSFAGENTEAFF
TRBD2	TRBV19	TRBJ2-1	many	TGTGCCAGTAGTATAGTTGGGGGAGGGAGCTCCTACAATGAGCAGTTCTTC	CASSIVGGGSSYNEQFF
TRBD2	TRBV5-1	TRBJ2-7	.	TGCGCCAGCAGCCCCGGGGTAGCGGGGTCCTACGAGCAGTACTTC	CASSPGVAGSYEQYF
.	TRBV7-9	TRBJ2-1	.	TGTGCCAGCAGCCTAAGTGAGCAGTTCTTC	CASSLSEQFF
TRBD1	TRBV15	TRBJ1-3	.	TGTGCCACCAGCGTTGGGACAGGGGCCAGTCGGGGAAACACCATATATTTT	CATSVGTGASRGNTIYF
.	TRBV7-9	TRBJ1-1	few	TGTGCCAGCAGCTTAGAGGACAGAGCGAACACTGAAGCTTTCTTT	CASSLEDRANTEAFF
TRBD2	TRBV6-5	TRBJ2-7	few	TGTGCCAGCAGTTACATGCGGGGGGACGAGCAGTACTTC	CASSYMRGDEQYF
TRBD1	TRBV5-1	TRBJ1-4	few	TGCGCCAGCAGCGTCGGGACAGGAGAAAAACTGTTTTTT	CASSVGTGEKLFF
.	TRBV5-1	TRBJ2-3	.	TGCGCCAGCAGCTTGGCTGGACCAGGGTACGGCACAGATACGCAGTATTTT	CASSLAGPGYGTDTQYF
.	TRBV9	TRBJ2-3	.	TGTGCCAGCAGCATGACTAGTGGAGATACGCAGTATTTT	CASSMTSGDTQYF
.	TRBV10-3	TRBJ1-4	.	TGTGCCATCAGTGGGTCTGAGGAAAAACTGTTTTTT	CAISGSEEKLFF
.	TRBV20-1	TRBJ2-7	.	TGCAGTGCTAGGGGGGGAGACGAGCAGTACTTC	CSARGGDEQYF
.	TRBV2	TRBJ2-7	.	TGTGCCAGCAGTGAACCGGCGTATTCCGGGACACTGGACCACGAGCAGTACTTC	CASSEPAYSGTLDHEQYF
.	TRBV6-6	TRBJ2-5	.	TGTGCCAGCAGTTACTCGGCTCCCCCTGGGACCCAGTACTTC	CASSYSAPPGTQYF
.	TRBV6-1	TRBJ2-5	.	TGTGCCAGCAGTGAAGGAGCGGGCGGGCCTGAGACCCAGTACTTC	CASSEGAGGPETQYF
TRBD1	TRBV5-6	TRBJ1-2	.	TGTGCCAGCAGCTCAGGGGGAAACAAGGGTGGCTACACCTTC	CASSSGGNKGGYTF
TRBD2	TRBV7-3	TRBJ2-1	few	TGTGCCAGCAGTTCTAGCGGGGGCCACGCCCCCAATGGGCAGTTCTTC	CASSSSGGHAPNGQFF
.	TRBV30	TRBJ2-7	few	TGTGCCTGGAGTGTAACCAGTACCCTCTCCTACGAGCAGTACTTC	CAWSVTSTLSYEQYF
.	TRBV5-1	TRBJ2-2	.	TGCGCCAGCAGCTTAGCCGGGACATCGAACACCGGGGAGCTGTTTTTT	CASSLAGTSNTGELFF